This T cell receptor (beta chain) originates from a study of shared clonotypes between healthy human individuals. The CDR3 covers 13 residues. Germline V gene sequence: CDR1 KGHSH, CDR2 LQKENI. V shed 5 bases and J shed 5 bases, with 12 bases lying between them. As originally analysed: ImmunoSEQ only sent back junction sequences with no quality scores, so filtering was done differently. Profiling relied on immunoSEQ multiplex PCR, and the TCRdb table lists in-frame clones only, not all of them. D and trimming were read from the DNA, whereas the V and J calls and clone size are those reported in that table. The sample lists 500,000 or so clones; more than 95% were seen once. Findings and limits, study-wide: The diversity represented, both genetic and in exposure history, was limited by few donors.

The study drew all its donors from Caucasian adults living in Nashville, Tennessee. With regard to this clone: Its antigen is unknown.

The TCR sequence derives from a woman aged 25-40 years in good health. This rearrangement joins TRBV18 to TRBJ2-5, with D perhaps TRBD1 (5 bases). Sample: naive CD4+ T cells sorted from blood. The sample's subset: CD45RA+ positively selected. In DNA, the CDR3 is TGTGCCAGCTCATATTCAGGGCCCGAGACCCAGTACTTC. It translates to CASSYSGPETQYF.